The 18 T cell receptor beta chains reported below all come from one sample, sequenced in a study of CD8 T cells in Susac syndrome. It was with random hexamers that roughly 0.45 to 1 ug RNA was reverse transcribed. Each CDR3 protein gets one entry after TCRdb re-called the immunoSEQ multiplex PCR reads with MiXCR. The repertoire holds more than 100,000 distinct CDR3 sequences, with over 95% as singletons. What was sequenced was CD4+ T cells from PBMCs. These receptors were taken from a human donor with Susac syndrome.

The chain joins TRBV28 to TRBJ2-4; D may be TRBD1 (6 bases). The germline gives CDR1 MDHEN, CDR2 SYDVKM. Trimming cost V 5 bases and J 0 bases, with 17 bases left between them. The CDR3 is 17 residues long. CDR3 DNA sequence: TGTGCCAGCAGTGCCTCAACAGGGTTGAGAGCCAAAAACATTCAGTACTTC. Its translation is CASSASTGLRAKNIQYF.

In nucleotides, the CDR3 is TGCAGCGTTGCCCCTGCCTTGAGTTATGGCTACACCTTC. Translating it yields CSVAPALSYGYTF. The chain combines TRBV29-1 with TRBJ1-2; the D is unclear. Germline V gene data show CDR1 as SQVTM and CDR2 as ANQGSEA. The ends were cut back, 4 bases at V and 5 bases at J, with 14 bases in the middle. The CDR3 spans 13 residues.

The CDR3 sequence is CASSLLLAGAGYEQFF. For the CDR3, the DNA is TGTGCCAGCAGTTTGTTACTAGCGGGAGCAGGATATGAGCAGTTCTTC. The J gene is TRBJ2-1, the V gene TRBV28, with 11 bases identical to TRBD2. The germline CDR1 and CDR2 sequences are MDHEN and SYDVKM. V was pared by 3 bases and J by 8 bases, with 9 bases of the junction left unmatched. The length of the CDR3 is 16 residues.

The J gene is TRBJ2-1, the V gene TRBV7-2; D is unresolved. Germline values: CDR1 SGHTA, CDR2 FQGNSA. With 6 bases removed from V and 5 bases from J, the gap between germline ends came to 14 bases. The CDR3 totals 14 residues. This CDR3 is CASRPPDSHNEQFF. In DNA, the CDR3 is TGTGCCAGCAGGCCCCCCGACTCGCACAATGAGCAGTTCTTC.

Remarks on this clonotype: Mismatch with germline at one junction end may stem from a read error. The chain couples TRBV7-7 to TRBJ2-5; no definite D call. Germline values: CDR1 SSHAT, CDR2 FNYEAQ (reference sequence). CDR3 length: 14 residues. CDR3 sequence (DNA): TGTGCTAGCAGCCTAGTAGGGAAACAAGAGACCCAGTACTTC. The encoded protein is CASSLVGKQETQYF.

The chain combines TRBV6-1 with TRBJ2-1; no clear D. Germline values: CDR1 MNHNS, CDR2 SASEGT. The CDR3 totals 14 residues. Trimming removed 7 bases from V and 0 bases from J, with 10 bases in between. CDR3 amino acids: CASTTTSSYNEQFF. The CDR3 bases are TGTGCCAGCACCACGACAAGCTCCTACAATGAGCAGTTCTTC.

The chain links TRBV21-1 to TRBJ2-1; the table names TRBD2, a call not compared with the DNA. TRBV21-1 is a pseudogene locus. This CDR3 contains 16 residues. DNA for the CDR3: TGTGCCAGCAGCACCCGCCGGGAACTACCACACAATGAGCAGTTCTTC. Its protein is CASSTRRELPHNEQFF.

The rearrangement links TRBV6-2 or TRBV6-3 to TRBJ2-1, with D possibly being TRBD1 (6 bases). Trimming shortened V by 4 bases and J by 7 bases, and 11 bases separated the two germline ends. Looked up from germline, CDR1 is MNHEY and CDR2 is SVGEGT. The CDR3 loop spans 13 amino acids. For the CDR3, the DNA is TGTGCCAGCAGTTGGCCAGGGGCGAATGAGCAGTTCTTC. Translated, it gives CASSWPGANEQFF.

The chain combines TRBV12-3 or TRBV12-4 with TRBJ2-1, with 7 positions matching TRBD1. With 5 bases clipped from V and 4 bases from J, the junction kept 11 bases outside the gene matches. The length of the CDR3 is 16 residues. CDR3 in DNA: TGTGCCAGCAGTCATGAAGTTGGGACAGCATACAATGAGCAGTTCTTC. It yields the protein CASSHEVGTAYNEQFF.

The rearrangement uses TRBV29-1 and TRBJ2-1; 11 positions agree with TRBD2. Unmatched junction bases numbered 9, after V lost 3 bases and J lost 5 bases. CDR1 and CDR2 (germline): SQVTM, ANQGSEA. This CDR3 has 16 amino acids. The CDR3 reads CSVDQLAGEGNNEQFF. In DNA, the CDR3 is TGCAGCGTTGACCAACTAGCGGGAGAAGGTAACAATGAGCAGTTCTTC.

The CDR3 protein is CASSSPFSGTYEQYF. The CDR3 bases are TGTGCCAGCAGCTCCCCGTTTAGCGGAACCTACGAGCAGTACTTC. V usage is TRBV11-2 and J usage is TRBJ2-7, with D maybe TRBD2 (6 bases). V was shortened by 4 bases and J by 2 bases, with 15 bases between the two germline ends. Per the germline V gene, CDR1 is SGHAT and CDR2 is FQNNGV. The CDR3 consists of 15 residues. The complete variable domain, with remaining parts taken from reference TRBV11-2 and TRBJ2-7, reads EAGVAQSPRYKIIEKRQSVAFWCNPISGHATLYWYQQILGQGPKLLIQFQNNGVVDDSQLPKDRFSAERLKGVDSTLKIQPAKLEDSAVYLCASSSPFSGTYEQYFGPGTRLTVT.

J is TRBJ2-7 and V is TRBV12-3 or TRBV12-4; a possible D gene is TRBD2 (5 bases). This CDR3 has 16 amino acids. Deletions cut 2 bases from V and 2 bases from J, with 16 bases between. CDR3 bases: TGTGCCAGCAGTTTAAGTAGGACTGCACGTACCTACGAGCAGTACTTC. This codes for CASSLSRTARTYEQYF.

The J gene is TRBJ2-2, the V gene TRBV29-1; tentatively, D is TRBD2 (5 bases). Per the germline V gene, CDR1 is SQVTM and CDR2 is ANQGSEA. The CDR3 length is 12 residues. The V and J ends lost 5 bases and 5 bases respectively, with 9 bases between them. CDR3 DNA sequence: TGCAGCGTTCGGGGATATACCGGGGAGCTGTTTTTT. This sequence encodes CSVRGYTGELFF.

J is TRBJ2-3 and V is TRBV6-6; no reliable D call. This CDR3 has 13 residues. CDR1 is MNHNY, CDR2 SVGAGI, per germline (reference sequence). Trimming took off 8 bases at V and 6 bases at J, with 15 bases between the two ends. The CDR3 coding sequence is TGTGCCAGCGGAAGGAAGGGTGCCGATACGCAGTATTTT. Protein product: CASGRKGADTQYF.

This clonotype has just one count. The genes are TRBV11-2 and TRBJ2-1; D is uncertain. V was pared by 1 base and J by 10 bases, with 14 bases between. CDR3 length: 14 amino acids. Per the germline V gene, CDR1 is SGHAT and CDR2 is FQNNGV. The CDR3 reads CASSLGSTLGEQFF. The CDR3, as DNA: TGTGCCAGCAGCTTAGGGAGTACCTTGGGGGAGCAGTTCTTC.

This chain joins TRBV29-1 and TRBJ2-1; TRBD2 agrees at 9 bases. There are 15 residues in the CDR3. With 5 bases clipped from V and 12 bases from J, the junction kept 17 bases outside the gene matches. CDR1 SQVTM and CDR2 ANQGSEA come from the germline V gene. The CDR3 spells CSVYASGLAITAQFF. The CDR3 region has the DNA TGCAGCGTTTACGCTTCGGGACTAGCCATTACCGCGCAGTTCTTC.

This chain joins TRBV7-2 and TRBJ2-5; D is possibly TRBD1 or TRBD2 (6 bases each). The V end was cut by 0 bases, the J end by 4 bases, with 12 bases between. There are 15 residues in the CDR3. Germline V gene data show CDR1 as SGHTA and CDR2 as FQGNSA. CDR3: CASSLAMGGGETQYF. In DNA, the CDR3 is TGTGCCAGCAGCTTAGCGATGGGGGGCGGAGAGACCCAGTACTTC. Using reference TRBV7-2 and TRBJ2-5 for the parts outside the CDR3, the full variable domain is GAGVSQSPSNKVTEKGKDVELRCDPISGHTALYWYRQSLGQGLEFLIYFQGNSAPDKSGLPSDRFSAERTGGSVSTLTIQRTQQEDSAVYLCASSLAMGGGETQYFGPGTRLLVL.

The rearrangement joins TRBV14 to TRBJ2-4, with a weak D call TRBD1 (5 bases). The CDR3 covers 15 residues. Germline V CDR1 and CDR2: SGHDN, FVKESK. V lost 3 bases and J lost 5, with 14 bases in between. CDR3 bases: TGTGCCAGCAGCCAGGACGACGGACACCAAAACATTCAGTACTTC. Residues: CASSQDDGHQNIQYF.